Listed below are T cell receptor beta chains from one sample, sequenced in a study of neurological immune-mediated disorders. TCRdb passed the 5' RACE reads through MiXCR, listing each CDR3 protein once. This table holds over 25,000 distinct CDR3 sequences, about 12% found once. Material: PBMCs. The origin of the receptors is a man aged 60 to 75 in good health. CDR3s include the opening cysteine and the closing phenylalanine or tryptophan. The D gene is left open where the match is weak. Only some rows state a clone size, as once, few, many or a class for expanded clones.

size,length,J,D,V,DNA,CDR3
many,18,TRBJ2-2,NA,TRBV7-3,TGTGCCAGCAGCTTCTTACGTAGTCGGGGAACGGGGACCGGGGAGCTGTTTTTT,CASSFLRSRGTGTGELFF
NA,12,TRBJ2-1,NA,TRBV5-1,TGCGCCAGCAGCCTCCAAGGTAATGAGCAGTTCTTC,CASSLQGNEQFF
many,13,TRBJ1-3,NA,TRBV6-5,TGTGCCAGCAGTAGACAAGGAGGAAACACCATATATTTT,CASSRQGGNTIYF
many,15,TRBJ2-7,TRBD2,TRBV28,TGTGCCAGCAGTTTCGTGGCGGGAGCCTCTTACGAGCAGTACTTC,CASSFVAGASYEQYF
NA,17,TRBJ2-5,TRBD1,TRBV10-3,TGTGCCATCAGTGACCCTCAACCCTGGACAGGAGAAGAGACCCAGTACTTC,CAISDPQPWTGEETQYF
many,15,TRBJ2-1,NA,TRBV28,TGTGCCAGCAGTTTAGCGGGACCCCCGTGGTATGAGCAGTTCTTC,CASSLAGPPWYEQFF
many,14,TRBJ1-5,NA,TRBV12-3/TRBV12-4,TGTGCCAGCAGTTTTTGGGACACAGATCAGCCCCAGCATTTT,CASSFWDTDQPQHF
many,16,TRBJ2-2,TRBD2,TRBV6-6,TGTGCCACCAGAACGGGGGGAGGTGCGAACACCGGGGAGCTGTTTTTT,CATRTGGGANTGELFF
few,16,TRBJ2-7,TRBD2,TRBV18,TGTGCCAGCTCACTATCTAGCGGGGGAGCCGGTTACGAGCAGTACTTC,CASSLSSGGAGYEQYF
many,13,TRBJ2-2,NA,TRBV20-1,TGCAGTGCTAGGGGAGTTAACACCGGGGAGCTGTTTTTT,CSARGVNTGELFF
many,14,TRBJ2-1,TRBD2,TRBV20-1,TGCAGTGCGTTGGAACTAGCGGGAGTTGGGGAGCAGTTCTTC,CSALELAGVGEQFF
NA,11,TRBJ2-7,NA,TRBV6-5,TGTGCCAGCAGTTCCATGGGGGAGCAGTACTTC,CASSSMGEQYF
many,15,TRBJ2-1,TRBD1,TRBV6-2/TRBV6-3,TGTGCCAGCAGTTATTTGGCAGGGGGCTTCAATGAGCAGTTCTTC,CASSYLAGGFNEQFF
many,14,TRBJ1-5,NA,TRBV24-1,TGTGCCACCAGTGATAATGGCATCAATCAGCCCCAGCATTTT,CATSDNGINQPQHF
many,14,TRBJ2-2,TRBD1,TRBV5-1,TGCGCCAGCAGCGGCCAGGGGGCCCTCGGGGAGCTGTTTTTT,CASSGQGALGELFF
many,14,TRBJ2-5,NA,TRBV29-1,TGCAGCGTTGCTGTGGACTGGGGTCAAGAGACCCAGTACTTC,CSVAVDWGQETQYF
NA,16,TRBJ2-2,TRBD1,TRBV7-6,TGTGCCAGCGGCCCGCGGACAGGGATCGACACCGGGGAGCGGTTTTTT,CASGPRTGIDTGERFF
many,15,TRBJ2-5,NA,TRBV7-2,TGTGCCAGCAGCTTACCTCGACGGCGGCAAGAGACCCAGTACTTC,CASSLPRRRQETQYF
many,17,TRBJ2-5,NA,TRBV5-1,TGCGCCAGCAGCTCCTTAGTGGGGGGCGAGGGCCAAGAGACCCAGTACTTC,CASSSLVGGEGQETQYF
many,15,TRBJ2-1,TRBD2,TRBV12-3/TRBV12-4,TGTGCCAGCAGTTTTAGAGTAGCGGGAGGAGATGAGCAGTTCTTC,CASSFRVAGGDEQFF
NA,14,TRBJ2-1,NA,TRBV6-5,TGTGCCAGCAGCCGCAAGCCAGCTGCAGATGAGCAGTTCTTC,CASSRKPAADEQFF
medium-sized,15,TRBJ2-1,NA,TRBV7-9,TGTGCCAGCAGCATCCGGGACAACGGTTACAATGAGCAGTTCTTC,CASSIRDNGYNEQFF
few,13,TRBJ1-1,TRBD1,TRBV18,TGTGCCAGCTCACGTATTCAGGGGGATGAAGCTTTCTTT,CASSRIQGDEAFF
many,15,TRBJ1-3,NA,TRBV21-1,TGTGCCAGCAGAAGCGACAGGGGGTCTGGAAACACCATATATTTT,CASRSDRGSGNTIYF
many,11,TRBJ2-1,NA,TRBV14,TGTGCCAGCAGCATCGGCAATGAGCAGTTCTTC,CASSIGNEQFF
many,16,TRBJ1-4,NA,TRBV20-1,TGCAGTGCTAGAGATCACCTGGGGTCAACTAATGAAAAACTGTTTTTT,CSARDHLGSTNEKLFF
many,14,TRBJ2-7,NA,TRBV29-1,TGCAGCGTTCTGAGGATCTCCGGAGGGTACGAGCAGTACTTC,CSVLRISGGYEQYF
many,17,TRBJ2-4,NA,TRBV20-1,TGCAGTGCTAGAGATCCGGGCAGACTTCGGGCCAAAAACATTCAGTACTTC,CSARDPGRLRAKNIQYF
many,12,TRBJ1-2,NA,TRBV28,TGTGCCAGCAGCCCCCTCCATAGCGGCTACACCTTC,CASSPLHSGYTF
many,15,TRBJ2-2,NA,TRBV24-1,TGTGCCACCAGTGATACTAGCTCGGGCACCGGGGAGCTGTTTTTT,CATSDTSSGTGELFF
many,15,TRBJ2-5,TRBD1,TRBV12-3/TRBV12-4,TGTGCCAGCAGTTTCGGGACAGGGTTTGGGGAGACCCAGTACTTC,CASSFGTGFGETQYF
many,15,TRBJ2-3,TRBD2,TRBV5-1,TGCGCCAGCAGATCGGGACTAGCCGGCACAGATACGCAGTATTTT,CASRSGLAGTDTQYF
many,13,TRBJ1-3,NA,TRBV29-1,TGCAGCGTTGTAGGCGTTGATGGAAACACCATATATTTT,CSVVGVDGNTIYF
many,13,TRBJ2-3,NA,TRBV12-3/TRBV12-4,TGTGCCAGCAGCAGAAACAATGCAGATACGCAGTATTTT,CASSRNNADTQYF
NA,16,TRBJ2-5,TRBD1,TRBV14,TGTGCCAGCAGCCCGCTTCTGCCGGACAGGCGGGAGACCCAGTACTTC,CASSPLLPDRRETQYF
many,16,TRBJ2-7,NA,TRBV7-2,TGTGCCAGCAGCTTAGTGACAGCGGGCTTTCCCTACGAGCAGTACTTC,CASSLVTAGFPYEQYF
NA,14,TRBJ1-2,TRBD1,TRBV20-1,TGCAGTGCTGACCCAGGGACAGGGGGCTATGGCTACACCTTC,CSADPGTGGYGYTF
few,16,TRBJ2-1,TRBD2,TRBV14,TGTGCCAGCAGCCTACCGAGCGGGAGGGCCGATGGTGAGCAGTTCTTC,CASSLPSGRADGEQFF
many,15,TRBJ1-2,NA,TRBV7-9,TGTGCCAGCAGCCCTCCCCTGGGTTGGGACTATGGCTACACCTTC,CASSPPLGWDYGYTF
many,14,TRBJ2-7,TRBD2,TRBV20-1,TGCAGTGCTTCTCTAGCGGGGGGGTTCTACGAGCAGTACTTC,CSASLAGGFYEQYF
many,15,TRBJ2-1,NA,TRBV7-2,TGTGCCAGCAGCGGAGACGGGTCCGAAGGCGATGAGCAGTTCTTC,CASSGDGSEGDEQFF